Below, 28 T cell receptor beta chains from the same sample are listed, as sequenced in a study of molecular identifiers for immune sequencing clone quantification. From the PCR reads, TCRdb called clonotypes with MiXCR, one entry per CDR3 protein. Among approximately 550,000 distinct CDR3 sequences listed, around 25% were seen once. Material: naive CD8+ T cells from blood, with Jurkat cell RNA spiked in. The sample's subset: FACS-sorted CD8+CD4-CCR7+CD45RA+ naive T cells. All receptors derive from a human donor in good health. Some libraries in this study had Jurkat cell RNA spiked in.

This clonotype was counted only a few times. The chain recombines TRBV5-4 with TRBJ2-7, with 7 bases aligning to TRBD1. Per germline, CDR1 SGHNT and CDR2 YYREEE (reference sequence). V lost 0 bases and J lost 1; bases outside the gene matches: 4. The CDR3 length is 15 residues. This chain's CDR3 is CASSLEQGWSYEQYF. Here the CDR3 DNA reads TGTGCCAGCAGCTTGGAACAGGGGTGGTCCTACGAGCAGTACTTC.

This clonotype was recorded a few times. The chain is built from TRBV21-1 and TRBJ2-7; the table's TRBD1 call for D was not verified on the DNA. TRBV21-1 is given as a pseudogene. The CDR3 runs 13 residues. The CDR3 nucleotides read TGTGCCACCGGGACAGACAAGCCCTACGAGCAGTACTTC. It yields the protein CATGTDKPYEQYF.

This clonotype was counted only a few times. The genes are TRBV20-1 and TRBJ1-1, with D perhaps matching TRBD1 (5 bases). From germline, CDR1 is DFQATT and CDR2 SNEGSKA (reference sequence). V dropped 5 bases and J dropped 4 bases, with 17 bases sitting between them. CDR3 length: 14 residues. The CDR3 spells CSALGFGGFTEAFF. The CDR3 DNA reads as TGCAGTGCTCTGGGGTTCGGGGGGTTCACTGAAGCTTTCTTT.

This clonotype has at least ten counts. The rearrangement joins TRBV28 to TRBJ1-2, with D possibly being TRBD1 (6 bases). The V end lost 1 base, the J end lost 2 bases, and 14 bases lay between the germline ends. Germline values: CDR1 MDHEN, CDR2 SYDVKM. The CDR3 sequence is 16 residues long. For the CDR3, the DNA is TGTGCCAGCAGTTTATACAGGACAGCCAAAAACTATGGCTACACCTTC. Its protein is CASSLYRTAKNYGYTF.

The chain is built from TRBV20-1 and TRBJ2-7; 10 bases fit TRBD1. This CDR3 has 16 residues. CDR1 and CDR2 (germline): DFQATT, SNEGSKA (reference sequence). J was trimmed by 0 bases and V by 0 bases; bases with no gene match: 5. CDR3 region: CSARDGDRGTSYEQYF. In DNA, the CDR3 is TGCAGTGCTAGAGATGGGGACAGGGGAACCTCCTACGAGCAGTACTTC.

The rearrangement links TRBV28 to TRBJ1-1, with unresolved D. CDR3 size: 18 residues. The germline CDR1 and CDR2 sequences are MDHEN and SYDVKM. Trimming cost V 6 bases and J 11 bases, with 34 bases left between them. The CDR3 protein is CASRGPRGHTDPTSEAFF. In DNA form, the CDR3 reads TGTGCCAGCAGGGGTCCCCGCGGGCACACCGACCCAACATCCGAGGCTTTCTTT.

The V gene is TRBV12-3 or TRBV12-4, the J gene TRBJ2-2, with D possibly matching TRBD2 (5 bases). The CDR3 is 13 residues long. V dropped 4 bases and J dropped 8 bases, with 11 bases sitting between them. The CDR3 nucleotides read TGTGCCAGCAGTTCCCCGGGGTTGGGGGAGCTGTTTTTT. This gives the protein CASSSPGLGELFF.

This clonotype was found many times. The chain couples TRBV6-5 to TRBJ2-7; 7 bases line up with TRBD1. V lost 3 bases to trimming and J lost 0 bases; unmatched junction nucleotides: 11. The CDR3 is made up of 17 amino acids. Germline CDR1 MNHEY, CDR2 SVGAGI. CDR3 nucleotides: TGTGCCAGCAGTTATACGCCCCGGACAGGCTACTCCTACGAGCAGTACTTC. Its protein product is CASSYTPRTGYSYEQYF.

As to this clonotype: A much larger clone differs by one base, so this may be a read error. J is TRBJ1-5 and V is TRBV5-6; no clear D gene. Germline V gives CDR1 SGHDT, CDR2 YYEEEE. The V end was cut by 0 bases, the J end by 0 bases, with 4 bases between. CDR3 length equals 14 residues. CDR3 nucleotides: TGTGCCAGCAGCTTGGACCATAGCAATCAGCCCCAGCATTTT. This gives the protein CASSLDHSNQPQHF.

The chain uses TRBV12-3 or TRBV12-4 and TRBJ1-2; a weak D match, TRBD1 (5 bases). V was shortened by 5 bases and J by 8 bases, with 30 bases between the two germline ends. The CDR3 has 18 residues. The CDR3 protein is CASSHSRHTEFRQFGYTF. The CDR3 DNA follows: TGTGCCAGCAGTCATAGCCGCCACACGGAATTTCGACAGTTCGGCTACACCTTC.

V and J are TRBV5-6 and TRBJ2-3; D call uncertain. V was cut by 0 bases and J by 0 bases, with 14 bases left in between. Germline V CDR1 and CDR2: SGHDT, YYEEEE. This CDR3 is 17 amino acids long. The CDR3 spells CASSLERSGPSTDTQYF. CDR3 nucleotide sequence: TGTGCCAGCAGCTTGGAGAGAAGTGGCCCTAGCACAGATACGCAGTATTTT.

This clonotype was seen a handful of times. The chain employs TRBV28 and TRBJ2-5; D perhaps matches TRBD2 (6 bases). There are 15 residues in the CDR3. Trimming took 3 bases from V and 4 from J, leaving 15 bases between them. Germline V gene sequence: CDR1 MDHEN, CDR2 SYDVKM. CDR3 in amino acids: CASSLLGTARETQYF. In DNA form, the CDR3 reads TGTGCCAGCAGTTTGCTAGGGACTGCCAGAGAGACCCAGTACTTC.

This rearrangement joins TRBV4-1 to TRBJ1-1; 9 nucleotides match TRBD1. The CDR3 has 15 residues. V shed 1 base and J 5 bases; nucleotides not matched to a gene: 5. Per germline, CDR1 MGHRA and CDR2 YSYEKL. CDR3 sequence reads: CASSQGQGVMTEAFF. In nucleotides, the CDR3 is TGCGCCAGCAGCCAAGGACAGGGGGTGATGACTGAAGCTTTCTTT.

The gene calls are TRBV12-3 or TRBV12-4 and TRBJ1-5; no definite D call. The V gene lost 1 base and the J gene lost 5 bases, with 12 bases spanning the gap. This CDR3 is built from 15 residues. CDR3 DNA: TGTGCCAGCAGTTTAGGGCACCTCGGGGATCAGCCCCAGCATTTT. This gives the protein CASSLGHLGDQPQHF.

This clonotype was observed many times. This chain connects TRBV7-2 to TRBJ1-2, with D unclear. The CDR3 loop spans 14 amino acids. Germline V CDR1 and CDR2: SGHTA, FQGNSA. V dropped 5 bases and J dropped 4 bases, with 14 bases sitting between them. CDR3 DNA sequence: TGTGCCAGCAGCCCCGGGCCAGGTGGCTATGGCTACACCTTC. It encodes CASSPGPGGYGYTF.

As for this clonotype: A read error may be the cause here, since a much bigger clone is one base away. CDR3 protein: CSASPTASGGVADTQYF. Written as DNA, the CDR3 is TGCAGTGCTTCCCCTACCGCTAGCGGGGGAGTCGCAGATACGCAGTATTTT. The chain is built from TRBV20-1 and TRBJ2-3; TRBD2 aligns across 10 bases. The CDR3 length is 17 residues. The V gene's germline CDR1 is DFQATT and CDR2 SNEGSKA (reference sequence). Unmatched junction bases numbered 15, after V lost 5 bases and J lost 4 bases.

This clonotype was detected many times. The chain couples TRBV29-1 to TRBJ2-2; D is undetermined. Trimming shortened V by 4 bases and J by 4 bases, and 7 bases separated the two germline ends. The CDR3 has 12 residues. From germline, CDR1 is SQVTM and CDR2 ANQGSEA. Here the CDR3 DNA reads TGCAGCGTTGTGTCGGGCACCGGGGAGCTGTTTTTT. Encoded protein: CSVVSGTGELFF.

This clonotype was counted between two and nine times. The chain links TRBV7-8 to TRBJ2-2; D unresolved. The CDR3 consists of 17 residues. CDR1 and CDR2 from the germline V gene are SGHVS and FQNEAQ. Trimming took off 2 bases at V and 4 bases at J, with 17 bases between the two ends. The CDR3 loop reads CASSLSGWSGGTGELFF. In nucleotides, the CDR3 is TGTGCCAGCAGCTTAAGTGGTTGGAGTGGTGGCACCGGGGAGCTGTTTTTT.

In regard to this clonotype: Possible read error: a much larger clone is one base away. J is TRBJ1-1 and V is TRBV7-9; D call uncertain. In germline, CDR1 is SEHNR, CDR2 FQNEAQ (reference sequence). The CDR3 spans 14 residues. V was pared by 2 bases and J by 6 bases, with 13 bases between. The DNA for the CDR3 is TGTGCCAGCAGCTTACTAGTCTTGGACGCTGAAGCTTTCTTT. Protein sequence: CASSLLVLDAEAFF.

As concerns this clonotype: Possible read error: a much larger clone is one base away. This chain joins TRBV9 and TRBJ1-1; D perhaps matches TRBD1 (6 bases). This CDR3 has 13 amino acids. Trimming removed 2 bases from V and 6 bases from J, with 11 bases in between. The germline CDR1 and CDR2 sequences are SGDLS and YYNGEE. CDR3 loop: CASSVRPGAEAFF. CDR3 nucleotides: TGTGCCAGCAGCGTCCGTCCAGGGGCTGAAGCTTTCTTT.

This chain uses TRBV12-3 or TRBV12-4 with TRBJ1-2; 8 nucleotides line up with TRBD1. Losses at the gene ends were 10 bases for V and 7 bases for J; bases not matched to a gene: 5. This CDR3 has 11 amino acids. The DNA for the CDR3 is TGTGCCACGGCAGGGGGCATTGGCTACACCTTC. Translating gives CATAGGIGYTF.

This clonotype has a handful of counts. The chain carries TRBV12-3 or TRBV12-4 and TRBJ2-7, with 16 bases lining up with TRBD2. Trimming took 8 bases from V and 4 from J; bases not matched to a gene: 11. The CDR3 covers 17 residues. The DNA for the CDR3 is TGTGCCAGCTCCCCAAGGGGACTAGCGGGAGGGCTATACGAGCAGTACTTC. This codes for CASSPRGLAGGLYEQYF.

V and J are TRBV20-1 and TRBJ1-1; maybe TRBD1 (6 bases). V was trimmed by 1 base and J by 4 bases, leaving 16 bases between them. This CDR3 is built from 15 residues. Per germline, CDR1 DFQATT and CDR2 SNEGSKA (reference sequence). The CDR3 sequence is CSARGGPLRATEAFF. In DNA, the CDR3 is TGCAGTGCTAGAGGGGGGCCGCTGCGGGCCACTGAAGCTTTCTTT.

Ten or more counts support this clonotype. The V gene is TRBV7-6, the J gene TRBJ2-7, with 11 bases fitting TRBD2. Losses at the gene ends were 2 bases for V and 5 bases for J; bases not matched to a gene: 2. Germline CDR1 is SGHVS and CDR2 is FNYEAQ. The CDR3 covers 14 residues. This CDR3 is CASSLTSGGHEQYF. The CDR3 nucleotides read TGTGCCAGCAGCTTAACTAGCGGGGGTCACGAGCAGTACTTC.

This clonotype was counted only a few times. This chain uses TRBV14 with TRBJ2-3; 12 positions match TRBD1. CDR1 is SGHDN and CDR2 is FVKESK in the germline V gene. The J segment lost 4 bases and the V segment lost 0 bases, leaving 5 bases of the junction unmatched. The CDR3 consists of 17 residues. The CDR3 DNA reads as TGTGCCAGCAGCCAAGATTGGGGACAGGGGGCCGCAGATACGCAGTATTTT. Its translation is CASSQDWGQGAADTQYF.

This clonotype turned up a few times. The chain carries TRBV7-2 and TRBJ1-3, with D hard to call. Trimming pared 5 bases from V and 4 bases from J, leaving 24 bases between. This CDR3 contains 18 residues. Germline V gives CDR1 SGHTA, CDR2 FQGNSA. CDR3: CASSAKLSRGRWGNTIYF. The CDR3 region has the DNA TGTGCCAGCAGCGCGAAACTCTCCCGGGGTCGCTGGGGAAACACCATATATTTT. The whole variable domain, filled in from reference TRBV7-2 and TRBJ1-3, reads GAGVSQSPSNKVTEKGKDVELRCDPISGHTALYWYRQSLGQGLEFLIYFQGNSAPDKSGLPSDRFSAERTGGSVSTLTIQRTQQEDSAVYLCASSAKLSRGRWGNTIYFGEGSWLTVV.

This clonotype was counted only a few times. The rearrangement links TRBV27 to TRBJ1-2; D remains ambiguous. V dropped 4 bases and J dropped 8 bases, with 17 bases sitting between them. CDR3 length: 14 amino acids. Germline CDR1 is MNHEY and CDR2 is SMNVEV (reference sequence). CDR3 coding DNA: TGTGCCAGCAGTTCGGCAGGTCCCCAGGCCGGCTACACCTTC. Protein sequence: CASSSAGPQAGYTF.

The V and J genes are TRBV24-1 and TRBJ2-3, with TRBD2 matching 8 bases. With 3 bases clipped from V and 15 bases from J, the junction kept 13 bases outside the gene matches. The CDR3 length is 14 residues. The germline V gene has CDR1 KGHDR and CDR2 SFDVKD. The CDR3 sequence: CATSDGSGGAVFYF. The CDR3 DNA reads TGTGCCACCAGTGATGGGTCGGGAGGGGCCGTGTTTTATTTT.